This T cell receptor beta chain was sequenced during a study of CD8 T cells in Susac syndrome (dated by TCRdb to about 2019). About the investigation overall: Whether CD8+ T cell activation and differentiation in Susac syndrome was antigen driven was tested using repertoire sequencing. CD8+ T cell repertoire clonality was compared between about a dozen healthy donors, approximately 14 Susac syndrome patients and approximately 16 multiple sclerosis patients.

Taken from the germline V gene (reference sequence), the CDR1 and CDR2 loops are MNHNY and SVGAGI. CDR3 length: 16 amino acids, cysteine to phenylalanine. Here the CDR3 DNA is all that survives: 48 bases in frame from base 1. V is pruned by 6 bases and J by 5 bases, leaving 8 bases of the junction without a gene match. RNA was extracted with the RNeasy kit and 0.5 to 1 ug was reverse transcribed using random hexamers. TCR beta CDR3 regions were amplified with the immunoSEQ multiplex PCR assay covering 54 Vbeta and 13 Jbeta segments. PCR amplification bias was corrected by using a synthetic template baseline for primer optimization and computational correction. The source study handled its data this way. Reads were assigned to V, D and J genes according to IMGT and analyzed in immunoSEQ Analyzer, with only productive sequences retained. Clonality was computed as one minus Shannon entropy normalized by log2 of the number of productive unique sequences. For each patient and control, public and private clones were evaluated among the 100 most prevalent clones. Clones were defined as Susac-specific if absent from the healthy and MS cohorts, from more than 900 published viral clones and from other ImmuneACCESS disease sequences. TCRdb cleaned the public reads at Q25 with fastp, built clones with MiXCR and kept in-frame beta chains. When rows share a CDR3 protein, they turn into one entry using the most common DNA and genes. TCRdb assigned the V and J calls; the authors' analysis was not used. The sample includes about 400,000 distinct CDR3 sequences, with more than 80% observed a single time. About 0.12% of the sample is taken by the ten largest.

As concerns this clonotype: No cognate antigen has been identified for it. No much larger clonotype is one base removed from it; base qualities were not supplied.

Results and caveats for the whole study, not just this receptor: The number of individuals in the TCR sequencing and HLA analysis was acknowledged as relatively small.

Peripheral blood CD8+ and CD4+ T cells from healthy donors, Susac syndrome patients and multiple sclerosis patients were profiled by high-throughput TCR beta sequencing. The multiple sclerosis controls were treatment-naive patients whose relapsing-remitting disease, either stable or active, fulfilled the revised McDonald criteria. Bulk CD8+ and CD4+ T cells were purified magnetically by negative isolation, whereas CD8+ TEMRA cells were enriched by FACS. Blood was collected in EDTA tubes and processed within 24 hours, with PBMCs isolated through density gradient centrifugation. PBMCs intended for TCR sequencing were cryopreserved in liquid nitrogen and were subsequently thawed in a 37 degrees C water bath. The sorted or isolated CD4+, CD8+ and CD8+ TEMRA cells reached a purity of at least 90%.

This receptor chain uses TRBV6-6 and TRBJ2-1, and 12 junctional nucleotides match TRBD2. The sequenced material came from CD8+ T cells from PBMCs. This receptor was obtained from a human donor with multiple sclerosis. The CDR3 in this case is CASSRLAGDSHNEQFF. The DNA reads TGTGCCAGCAGCAGACTAGCGGGAGATTCCCACAATGAGCAGTTCTTC.